This T cell receptor (beta chain) was sequenced during a study of Graves' ophthalmopathy and Graves' hyperthyroidism. The study's findings and limits: Most expanded clonotypes in thyroid above 0.001 frequency also showed up in blood.

This clonotype was detected ten times or more. What it binds is not known. The germline gives CDR1 ENHRY, CDR2 SYGVKD. V was clipped by 0 bases and J by 7 bases, with 12 bases between them. The CDR3 sequence is 14 residues long. As the template, RNA transcripts were used to amplify TCR beta CDR3 regions. HTBI primers served in a first-round RT-PCR, which a second-round multiplex PCR followed. TCRdb ran MiXCR on the multiplex PCR reads and lists one entry per CDR3 protein. This table has 680,000 or so distinct CDR3 sequences, 22% appearing once. V is TRBV10-3 and J is TRBJ1-2, with D perhaps TRBD1 (6 bases). This TCR derives from a woman between 18 and 29 years old with stable Graves' hyperthyroidism. Some clones in this sample may be carry-over from other donors' samples. Sequencing was performed on peripheral blood. The CDR3 is CAISESDRSGGYTF. The CDR3, as DNA: TGTGCCATCAGTGAGTCAGACAGGTCAGGTGGCTACACCTTC.